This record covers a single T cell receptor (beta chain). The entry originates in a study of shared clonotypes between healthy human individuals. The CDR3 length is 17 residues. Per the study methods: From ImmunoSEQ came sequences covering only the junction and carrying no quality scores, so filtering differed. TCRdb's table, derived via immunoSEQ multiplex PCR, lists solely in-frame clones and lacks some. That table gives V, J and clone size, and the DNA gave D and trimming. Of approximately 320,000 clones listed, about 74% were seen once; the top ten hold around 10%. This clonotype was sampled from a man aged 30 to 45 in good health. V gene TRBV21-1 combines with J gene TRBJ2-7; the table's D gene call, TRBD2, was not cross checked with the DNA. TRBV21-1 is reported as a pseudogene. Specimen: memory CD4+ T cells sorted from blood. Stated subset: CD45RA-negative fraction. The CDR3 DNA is TGTGCCAGCAGCAAAGGGACTAGCGGGAGGTTAACCTACGAGCAGTACTTC. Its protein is CASSKGTSGRLTYEQYF.